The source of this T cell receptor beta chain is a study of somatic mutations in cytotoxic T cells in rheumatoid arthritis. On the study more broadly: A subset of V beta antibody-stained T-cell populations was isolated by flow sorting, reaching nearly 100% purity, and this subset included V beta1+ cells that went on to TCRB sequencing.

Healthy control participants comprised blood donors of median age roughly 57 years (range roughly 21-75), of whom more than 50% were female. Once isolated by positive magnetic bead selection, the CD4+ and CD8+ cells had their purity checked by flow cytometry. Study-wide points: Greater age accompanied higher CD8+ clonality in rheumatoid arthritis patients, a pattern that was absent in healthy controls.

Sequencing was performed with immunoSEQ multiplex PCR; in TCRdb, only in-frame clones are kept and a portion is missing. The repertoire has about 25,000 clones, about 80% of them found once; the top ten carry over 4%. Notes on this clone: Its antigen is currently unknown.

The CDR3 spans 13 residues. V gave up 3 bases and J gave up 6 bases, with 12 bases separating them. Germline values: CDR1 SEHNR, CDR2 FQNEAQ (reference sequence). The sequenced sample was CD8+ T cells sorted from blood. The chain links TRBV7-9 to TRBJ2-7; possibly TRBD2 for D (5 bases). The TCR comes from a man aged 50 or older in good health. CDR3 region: CASSFASGIEQYF. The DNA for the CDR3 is TGTGCCAGCAGCTTTGCATCCGGGATCGAGCAGTACTTC.